This T cell receptor beta chain was identified in a study of cytomegalovirus exposure and HLA in healthy donors. Study-level findings and limits: Several V segments, TRBV6-2 and TRBV6-3 among them, could not be told apart and were dropped. Segments of the TCR beta V type were, in most cases, productive about 87% or about 30% of the time in an earlier analysis. The likely origin of a cluster of highly shared sequence variants was a sequencing artifact.

The PCR contained 60 Vbeta and 13 Jbeta primers. Sequencing was performed with immunoSEQ multiplex PCR; in TCRdb, only in-frame clones are kept and a portion is missing. This table has approximately 210,000 clones, about four fifths appearing once. The germline V and J ends were trimmed by 2 bases and 7 bases, with 14 bases remaining between them. This CDR3 is 15 amino acids long. CDR1 is SGHDN and CDR2 is FVKESK in the germline V gene. As concerns this clone: The antigen remains unidentified.

This chain connects TRBV14 to TRBJ1-4; D not certain. The material sequenced was PBMCs. The source is a girl between 10 and 17 years old in good health and CMV-seropositive. CDR3 protein: CASSQSPPSSEKLFF. CDR3 in DNA: TGTGCCAGCAGCCAATCTCCGCCTAGTAGTGAAAAACTGTTTTTT. Using reference TRBV14 and TRBJ1-4 for the parts outside the CDR3, the full variable domain is EAGVTQFPSHSVIEKGQTVTLRCDPISGHDNLYWYRRVMGKEIKFLLHFVKESKQDESGMPNNRFLAERTGGTYSTLKVQPAELEDSGVYFCASSQSPPSSEKLFFGSGTQLSVL.